This section outlines one T cell receptor (beta chain) sequence together with its context. Its target antigen remains unknown. Base-call qualities are not available, and no considerably larger clone is one nucleotide away. According to the germline V gene (reference sequence), CDR1 reads LNHNV and CDR2 reads YYDKDF. V lost 0 bases and J lost 5 bases, and the count of bases not matched to a germline gene is 4. The CDR3, cysteine through phenylalanine, is 15 amino acids long. Only CDR3 DNA is held: 45 bases, read in frame from base 1. These data belong to a study of T cells in Graves' hyperthyroidism and ophthalmopathy (dated by TCRdb to between 2019 and 2020). Regarding the study in general: To identify TCR V-J signatures that set the groups apart, the researchers used a discovery cohort of 90 to 100 patients, made up of fewer than 50 with Graves' ophthalmopathy and about 60 with stable Graves' hyperthyroidism. After blood sampling, hyperthyroidism patients were treated with methimazole at a starting dose of 30 mg daily, and ophthalmopathy patients were treated with high-dose intravenous methylprednisolone. An independent validation cohort of about 20 hyperthyroidism patients and 17 patients who later progressed to ophthalmopathy tested prospective prediction of ophthalmopathy. The study also compared thyroid tissue and blood T-cell repertoires from five or six Graves' hyperthyroidism patients. The paper reports TCR Vbeta CDR3 sequencing of 130 to 150 peripheral blood samples: approximately 41 ophthalmopathy, roughly 80 hyperthyroidism and some 17 progressor patients. The 75 to 100 discovery patients were randomly divided into training and test sets at a 7:3 ratio. Results the study describes overall, beyond this receptor: A model built on a 13 V-J signature distinguished ophthalmopathy from stable hyperthyroidism, reaching approximately 89% sensitivity and 81.08% specificity in cross-validation and 80%/75% in testing. In validation, the model predicted progression to ophthalmopathy a median of around 6.5 months before onset, with over 55% sensitivity and roughly 72% specificity. Sample size was not statistically predetermined, and investigators were not blinded to group allocation. Most expanded thyroid clonotypes (frequency above 0.001) were also detected in blood, a finding suggesting that blood repertoires may reflect thyroid immune responses.

Any patient with an uncontrolled infection, another autoimmune disease, pregnancy or lactation was excluded. Diagnoses relied on clinical symptoms, serum thyroxine and TRAb, thyroid ultrasound and orbital computed tomography. Trizol reagent was used to extract total RNA, and RNA quality was then checked on an Agilent 2100 Bioanalyzer. TCR beta CDR3 regions were amplified from RNA transcripts. The first round of RT-PCR for the TCR CDR3 was performed with the HTBI primer set and the Qiagen OneStep RT-PCR kit. The libraries were constructed in a second round of multiplex PCR and then size-selected and purified. Sequencing of the libraries was done on an Illumina HiSeq2000 using paired-end 100 bp reads. Under the source paper's analysis protocol: SOAPnuke was used to process the raw data, throwing out any read that contained adapters or uncalled bases, had a mean Phred below 15, or lacked an exact constant-primer or identifier match. High-quality paired reads were merged using COPE v1.2.5, and each unique nucleotide sequence was defined as a clonotype. MiTCR v1.1 was used to align the clonotypes against IMGT TRBV, TRBD and TRBJ reference segments. The analysis was restricted to V-J combinations with a frequency above 0.0001, which together covered 98% to 99.2% of the repertoires. The TCS score was defined as the ratio of F50 (clonal expansion) to E x V (chaos), calculated using BLOSUM62-based TCRdist between CDR3 peptides within each V-J. Welch's t-statistics and random forest reduced around 550 V-J features to 13, which were used in a naive Bayes classifier (R e1071). The Morisita-Horn index was used to measure how similar the thyroid and blood repertoires were. TCRdb applied fastp at Q25 and MiXCR to the public reads, then kept only in-frame beta chains. One record per CDR3 amino acid sequence lists the most common genes and DNA. For this entry, the V and J calls and clone size follow TCRdb and not the study's own pipeline. The sample contains 500,000 to 650,000 distinct CDR3 sequences, 35% to 50% of them found a single time. 44% of the sample rests with the top ten.

This receptor was obtained from an adult woman with Graves' disease, either hyperthyroidism or ophthalmopathy (not recorded which). The chain is assembled from TRBV15 and TRBJ2-7; TRBD1 matches 10 bases in the middle. The sequencing sample was made of peripheral blood or thyroid tissue (not recorded which). The nucleotide sequence reads TGTGCCACCAGCAGAGATTCGGACAGGGGGAACGAGCAGTACTTC. This codes for CATSRDSDRGNEQYF. This CDR3, with the reference TRBV15 and TRBJ2-7 proteins standing in past its ends, gives the full variable domain DAMVIQNPRYQVTQFGKPVTLSCSQTLNHNVMYWYQQKSSQAPKLLFHYYDKDFNNEADTPDNFQSRRPNTSFCFLDIRSPGLGDTAMYLCATSRDSDRGNEQYFGPGTRLTVT.